Detailed here is one T cell receptor beta chain. Antigen specificity is unknown. The record originates from a study of cytomegalovirus exposure and HLA in healthy donors. Study-level results: The tendency of first-cohort TCR clusters to co-occur in the roughly 130 validation repertoires was the finding of a later analysis. Rarity marked most TCR sequences, yet some public TCRs occurred in many donors. In vitro work confirmed that a few CMV-associated chains recognize CMV antigens. There were under 200 TCR beta chains listed as cytomegalovirus-associated.

Sequencing was performed with immunoSEQ multiplex PCR; in TCRdb, only in-frame clones are kept and a portion is missing. The repertoire holds 100,000 to 150,000 clones, with about 91% as singletons. With 2 bases clipped from V and 2 bases from J, the junction kept 2 bases outside the gene matches. CDR3 size: 14 residues. Germline V lookup: CDR1 SGHTA, CDR2 FQGNSA. This clonotype originated in a woman in her late teens or twenties in good health and CMV-seronegative. The chain links TRBV7-2 to TRBJ2-7; 8 positions agree with TRBD2. Sequenced material: PBMCs. CDR3 DNA sequence: TGTGCCAGCAGCTTAACTAGCGGACCCTACGAGCAGTACTTC. Translated, it gives CASSLTSGPYEQYF.